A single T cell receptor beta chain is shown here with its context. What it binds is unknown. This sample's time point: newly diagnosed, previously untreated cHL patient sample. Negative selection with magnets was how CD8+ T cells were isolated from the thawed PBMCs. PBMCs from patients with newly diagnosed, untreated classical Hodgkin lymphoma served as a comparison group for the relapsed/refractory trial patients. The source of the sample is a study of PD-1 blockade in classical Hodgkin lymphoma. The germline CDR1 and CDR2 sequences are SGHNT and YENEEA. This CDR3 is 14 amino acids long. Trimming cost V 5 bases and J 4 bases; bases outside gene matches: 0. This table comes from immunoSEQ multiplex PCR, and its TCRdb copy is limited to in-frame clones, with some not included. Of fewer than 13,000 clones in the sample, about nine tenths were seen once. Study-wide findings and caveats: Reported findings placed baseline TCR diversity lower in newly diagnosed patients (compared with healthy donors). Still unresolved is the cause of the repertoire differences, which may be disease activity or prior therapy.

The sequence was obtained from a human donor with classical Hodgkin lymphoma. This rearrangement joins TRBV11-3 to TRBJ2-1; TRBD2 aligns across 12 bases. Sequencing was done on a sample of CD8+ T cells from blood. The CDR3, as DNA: TGTGCCAGCAGCCTAGCGGGGGGGTACAATGAGCAGTTCTTC. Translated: CASSLAGGYNEQFF.